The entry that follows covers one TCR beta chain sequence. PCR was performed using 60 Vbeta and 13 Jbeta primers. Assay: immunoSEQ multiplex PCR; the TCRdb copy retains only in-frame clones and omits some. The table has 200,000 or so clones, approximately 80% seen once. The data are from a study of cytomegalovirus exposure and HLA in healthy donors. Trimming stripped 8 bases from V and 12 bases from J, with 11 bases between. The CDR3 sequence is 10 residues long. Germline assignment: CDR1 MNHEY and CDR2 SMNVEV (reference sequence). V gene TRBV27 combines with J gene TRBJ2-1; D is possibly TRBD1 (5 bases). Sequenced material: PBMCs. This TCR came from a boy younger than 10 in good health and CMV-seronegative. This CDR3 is CASGHLWQFF. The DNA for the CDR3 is TGTGCCAGCGGACACCTTTGGCAGTTCTTC.